This TCR beta chain was sequenced in a study of blood T cell repertoires in COVID-19. V shed 1 base and J 3 bases; nucleotides not matched to a gene: 2. Germline CDR1 is SEHNR and CDR2 is FQNEAQ (reference sequence). This CDR3 has 14 residues. As handled by the study authors: Amplification from reference gene primers served as the basis for estimated nucleated cell counts. Assay: immunoSEQ multiplex PCR; the TCRdb copy retains only in-frame clones and omits some. That table gives V, J and clone size, and the DNA gave D and trimming. The table records roughly 40,000 clones, around three quarters of them present only once.

This TCR came from an elderly man with acute or convalescent COVID-19. Specimen: peripheral blood. The genes are TRBV7-9 and TRBJ1-2, with TRBD1 identical over 7 bases. The CDR3 nucleotides read TGTGCCAGCAGCTTAGAACAGGGGCACTATGGCTACACCTTC. Translating it yields CASSLEQGHYGYTF.